The sequence of this TCR beta chain was determined in a study of cytomegalovirus exposure and HLA in healthy donors. The PCR had 60 Vbeta and 13 Jbeta primers. The method was immunoSEQ multiplex PCR; TCRdb's version includes in-frame clones alone and lacks a portion of them. The sample has about 160,000 clones, about two thirds seen once. Whereas donors were nominally healthy upon sampling, unrecorded immune exposures were probable. Findings and caveats of the study: There were over 150 TCR beta chains listed as cytomegalovirus-associated. Information on immune exposure was restricted to one variable (CMV serostatus).

The CDR3 has 16 amino acids. V dropped 0 bases and J dropped 2; count of bases not matched to a gene: 5. Per germline, CDR1 MGHDK and CDR2 SYGVNS. Concerning this clone itself: Antigen specificity is unknown.

The receptor was derived from a woman aged 18-29 years in good health and CMV-seropositive. The rearrangement joins TRBV25-1 to TRBJ2-3, with 7 bases that match TRBD1. The material sequenced was PBMCs. CDR3 amino acids: CASSEYSGTVTDTQYF. The CDR3 coding sequence is TGTGCCAGCAGTGAATATTCCGGGACAGTCACAGATACGCAGTATTTT. Looking up the rest from reference TRBV25-1 and TRBJ2-3 gives the full variable domain: EADIYQTPRYLVIGTGKKITLECSQTMGHDKMYWYQQDPGMELHLIHYSYGVNSTEKGDLSSESTVSRIRTEHFPLTLESARPSHTSQYLCASSEYSGTVTDTQYFGPGTRLTVL.